One sample yielded the 16 T cell receptor beta chains listed below, sequenced in a study of OX40 agonist ivuxolimab in advanced cancers. Profiled with immunoSEQ multiplex PCR; TCRdb holds only in-frame clones, not every one. The sample lists around 100,000 clones, 75% to 95% occurring once. The source was CD4+ or CD8+ T cells sorted from blood, collected in a trial of the OX40 agonist ivuxolimab. Receptor source: an adult with an advanced solid tumor such as melanoma, head and neck, liver or kidney cancer.

The CDR3, as DNA: TGTGCCAGCAGCCCGACTCGGGGGGGCTACACTGAAGCTTTCTTT. Protein sequence: CASSPTRGGYTEAFF. V is TRBV6-6 and J is TRBJ1-1; perhaps TRBD1 as D (6 bases). Germline CDR1 is MNHNY and CDR2 is SVGAGI (reference sequence). V lost 6 bases and J lost 3, with 17 bases in between. This CDR3 has 15 residues.

V and J are TRBV7-2 and TRBJ2-5; 8 positions match TRBD1. The length of the CDR3 is 14 residues. The V gene's germline CDR1 is SGHTA and CDR2 FQGNSA. The junction had 8 bases not matched to a gene; V was cut back by 6 bases and J by 5 bases. CDR3 protein: CASRNQGAWETQYF. CDR3 in DNA: TGTGCCAGCAGGAACCAGGGGGCATGGGAGACCCAGTACTTC.

This sequence joins TRBV30 and TRBJ1-1; 9 positions match TRBD1. The CDR3 extends over 13 amino acids. CDR1 is GTSNPN, CDR2 SVGIG, per germline (reference sequence). J was trimmed by 6 bases and V by 2 bases; bases with no gene match: 4. The CDR3 DNA is TGTGCCTGGAGTCCGGGACAGGGCCCTGAAGCTTTCTTT. Amino acids: CAWSPGQGPEAFF.

The chain recombines TRBV11-2 with TRBJ1-1; no clear D gene. The germline CDR1 and CDR2 sequences are SGHAT and FQNNGV. The CDR3 covers 13 residues. With 10 bases removed from V and 11 bases from J, the gap between germline ends came to 23 bases. CDR3 sequence: CATQREVGLKAFF. The CDR3 coding sequence is TGTGCCACCCAACGGGAGGTCGGCCTAAAGGCTTTCTTT.

The chain is built from TRBV28 and TRBJ2-1; D not resolved. The CDR3 is 13 residues long. V was trimmed by 2 bases and J by 9 bases, leaving 11 bases between them. Germline V gene sequence: CDR1 MDHEN, CDR2 SYDVKM. The CDR3 spells CASSLKVLGEQFF. In DNA form, the CDR3 reads TGTGCCAGCAGTTTAAAGGTCCTGGGTGAGCAGTTCTTC.

In its sample, this clone was seen once. The rearrangement uses TRBV7-2 and TRBJ2-3, with 7 nucleotides matching TRBD2. The V segment lost 1 base and the J segment 5 bases; nucleotides outside the gene matches: 3. Germline values: CDR1 SGHTA, CDR2 FQGNSA. CDR3 size: 14 residues. The CDR3 nucleotides read TGTGCCAGCAGCTTAGGGGGAGGGGAAGATACGCAGTATTTT. It specifies CASSLGGGEDTQYF.

A single count supports this clone. The chain is built from TRBV25-1 and TRBJ1-4, with a weak D call TRBD1 (5 bases). Germline V CDR1 and CDR2: MGHDK, SYGVNS. The V end was cut by 6 bases, the J end by 5 bases, with 16 bases between. The CDR3 spans 15 residues. CDR3 in DNA: TGTGCCAGCAGCGGATCCGGGACGGGAAATGAAAAACTGTTTTTT. This encodes CASSGSGTGNEKLFF.

The J gene is TRBJ1-2, the V gene TRBV14, with D possibly being TRBD1 (6 bases). Deletions cut 4 bases from V and 2 bases from J, with 8 bases between. Looked up from germline, CDR1 is SGHDN and CDR2 is FVKESK. CDR3 length: 13 amino acids. CDR3: CASSPGVNYGYTF. The CDR3 bases are TGTGCCAGCAGCCCAGGGGTAAACTATGGCTACACCTTC.

The J gene is TRBJ2-3, the V gene TRBV28; 10 bases are a match to TRBD2. Germline CDR1 MDHEN, CDR2 SYDVKM. The CDR3 runs to 16 residues. V lost 4 bases, J lost 2 bases, and 6 bases stayed unmatched. This CDR3 is CASSSRTSGDTDTQYF. CDR3 sequence (DNA): TGTGCCAGCAGTTCCAGGACTAGCGGAGACACAGATACGCAGTATTTT.

This clone showed up just once. The chain's CDR3 is CASGIYGGEKLFF. The CDR3, as DNA: TGTGCCAGCGGTATTTACGGTGGCGAAAAACTGTTTTTT. The V gene is TRBV7-2, the J gene TRBJ1-4; unclear D gene. The V gene's germline CDR1 is SGHTA and CDR2 FQGNSA. This CDR3 contains 13 residues. Trimming took 8 bases from V and 8 from J, leaving 15 bases between them.

With respect to this clone: The conserved phenylalanine or tryptophan is not found at the CDR3 terminus, so this likely reflects a read error. This chain uses TRBV6-5 with TRBJ2-7; 7 bases fit TRBD1. The CDR3 sequence is 11 residues long. From germline, CDR1 is MNHEY and CDR2 SVGAGI. Trimming removed 10 bases from V and 6 bases from J; junction bases left unmatched: 6. The CDR3 spells CATLQGSEQYL. As DNA, the CDR3 is TGTGCCACACTACAGGGGTCCGAGCAGTACCTC.

The V call is TRBV19, the J call TRBJ2-2; the D is unclear. The CDR3 consists of 12 residues. Trimming took 6 bases from V and 2 from J, leaving 4 bases between them. Germline values: CDR1 LNHDA, CDR2 SQIVND (reference sequence). The CDR3 DNA sequence: TGTGCCAGTAGCCGAAACACCGGGGAGCTGTTTTTT. The encoded protein is CASSRNTGELFF. Based on the CDR3 plus reference TRBV19 and TRBJ2-2, the full variable domain is DGGITQSPKYLFRKEGQNVTLSCEQNLNHDAMYWYRQDPGQGLRLIYYSQIVNDFQKGDIAEGYSVSREKKESFPLTVTSAQKNPTAFYLCASSRNTGELFFGEGSRLTVL.

The rearrangement joins TRBV7-4 to TRBJ2-5; D is uncertain. Trimming shortened V by 0 bases and J by 2 bases, and 10 bases separated the two germline ends. The CDR3 has 15 residues. Germline V gene lookup returns CDR1 SGHVT and CDR2 SQSDAQ. CDR3 protein: CASSLAGPGQETQYF. In DNA form, the CDR3 reads TGTGCCAGCAGCTTAGCTGGACCTGGACAAGAGACCCAGTACTTC.

J is TRBJ2-5 and V is TRBV11-3, with D unresolved. V lost 1 base, J lost 4 bases, and 7 bases lay in between. This CDR3 is 13 amino acids long. Germline-derived CDR1 and CDR2 are SGHNT and YENEEA. This CDR3 reads CASSLAPGETQYF. In nucleotides, the CDR3 is TGTGCCAGCAGCTTAGCCCCAGGAGAGACCCAGTACTTC.

The rearrangement joins TRBV5-1 to TRBJ2-7, with D tentatively TRBD1 or TRBD2 (5 bases each). Trimming left V 4 bases short and J 2 bases short, with 13 bases between. Germline CDR1 SGHRS, CDR2 YFSETQ. The CDR3 has 14 amino acids. The CDR3 nucleotides read TGCGCCAGCAGCAAGGGAGTGGGGCCCTACGAGCAGTACTTC. It specifies CASSKGVGPYEQYF. Full variable domain (outside the CDR3, taken from reference TRBV5-1 and TRBJ2-7): KAGVTQTPRYLIKTRGQQVTLSCSPISGHRSVSWYQQTPGQGLQFLFEYFSETQRNKGNFPGRFSGRQFSNSRSEMNVSTLELGDSALYLCASSKGVGPYEQYFGPGTRLTVT.

On this clone: Other DNA variants within this sample encode the same CDR3. The chain has TRBV18 and TRBJ2-7; 7 bases align to TRBD2. V shed 3 bases and J 4 bases; nucleotides not matched to a gene: 3. The CDR3 loop spans 13 amino acids. The germline gives CDR1 KGHSH, CDR2 LQKENI. This CDR3 is CASSPLADYEQYF. CDR3 in DNA: TGTGCCAGCTCACCGCTAGCGGATTACGAGCAGTACTTC.